One TCR beta chain is described in this entry. Cohort 3 recovered donors had two negative PCRs, clearance, or symptom resolution. Original processing methods: How many nucleated cells were present was estimated from reference gene primer amplification. The protocol was immunoSEQ multiplex PCR, while the TCRdb copy is restricted to in-frame clones and leaves out a portion. That table is the source of V, J and clone size, and D and trimming were worked out from the DNA. The sample consists of 200,000 to 250,000 clones, around four fifths of them appearing once. This sample was taken from a study of blood T cell repertoires in COVID-19. V was pared by 5 bases and J by 10 bases, with 11 bases of the junction left unmatched. CDR3 length: 15 amino acids. Germline values: CDR1 SEHNR, CDR2 FQNEAQ (reference sequence).

The chain combines TRBV7-9 with TRBJ1-6, with 7 positions matching TRBD1. The sequenced material came from PBMCs or T cells enriched from blood (not recorded which). This receptor was identified in a man in his forties who had recovered from COVID-19. The CDR3 loop is CASSPRDSRGSPLHF. The CDR3, as DNA: TGTGCCAGCAGCCCCCGGGACAGTCGTGGGTCACCCCTCCACTTT.